The TCR beta chain described here comes from a study of identical twins (dated by TCRdb to the mid-2010s). As for the study more broadly: The study deep-sequenced TCR alpha and beta repertoires from monozygotic twins, unrelated adults of various ages and cord blood to test whether fetal clonotypes persist. To rule out contamination, replicate twin experiments were performed at different times with different library preparation protocols. What the work shows at the level of the full study, not this receptor alone: Because the same donors could not be followed over many years, the conclusions depended on cross-sectional statistical analysis. Recombination models systematically underestimated out-of-frame TCR alpha sharing in monozygotic twins but agreed with sharing between unrelated individuals. Zero-insertion analyses could be partly confounded by invariant T cells such as MAIT and iNKT, though diverse VJ usage argued against such confounding for most clonotypes. Excess twin sharing in beta out-of-frame sequences was weaker because fewer shared sequences lowered the signal-to-noise ratio. Abundant cord blood beta clonotypes had fewer insertions, young adult naive repertoires showed a similar but weaker trend, and memory repertoires showed no such trend. Compared with coincidental sharing between unrelated individuals, out-of-frame TCR alpha sequences shared between twins showed an excess of sequences with low generation probability.

The sample holds a few counts of this clonotype. The antigen it recognizes is unknown. Base quality data are lacking; no much larger clone is found one base away. Every donor in the study was a healthy Caucasian. The twin cohort consisted of three pairs of female monozygotic twins, all aged about 18 to 30 years. Positive isolation kits from Invitrogen were used to isolate the CD4+ and CD8+ T cell populations. From the cysteine up to the phenylalanine, the CDR3 has a length of 15 residues. Just the 45-base CDR3 DNA is kept, in frame starting at base 1. The germline ends are 12 bases apart after V is trimmed by 1 base and J by 5 bases. CDR1 MGHRA and CDR2 YSYEKL are derived from the germline V gene. Library preparation employed 5' RACE. Instrument used: Illumina HiSeq 2000. A universal primer binding site was added through template switching, and the final cDNA carried a unique molecular identifier so that TCR cDNA molecules could be counted accurately. Specific primers in the conserved constant-segment region were used to synthesize first-strand cDNA for TCR alpha and beta chains. To control for contamination, every cDNA library was double barcoded, receiving both a SMART-Mk sample barcode and Illumina barcodes. TruSeq adapter sequences and Illumina sample barcodes were added in two successive PCR steps. The Illumina HiSeq platform was used with custom primers to sequence TCR alpha and beta cDNA libraries. In the original analysis: MiGEC was used to process raw reads and extract unique molecular identifiers, and MiXCR was used to find CDR3 positions. For each individual, recombination models were inferred using an EM algorithm with the repgenHMM and IGoR tools. The analysis of shared clonotypes was done with the tcR package in R, with sharing normalized by the product of cloneset sizes. Out-of-frame nonproductive sequences were analyzed to study raw recombination free of thymic and clonal selection effects. TCRdb reprocessing: public reads trimmed at Q25 with fastp, clones called with MiXCR, in-frame beta chains kept. One record per CDR3 amino acid sequence lists the most common genes and DNA. The V and J calls and clone size come from TCRdb's table, not from the authors' own analysis. The sample table contains hundreds of thousands of distinct CDR3 sequences; only one count was recorded for roughly 8.6% of them. The biggest ten clones account for roughly 7% of the sample.

These sequences were also reported in another study, on yellow fever vaccine responses in identical twins. As the second publication notes: According to the authors, the vaccine-induced T cell response in identical twins seemed to be partly convergent and partly specific to each individual. Focusing on identical twins, the study followed the T cell clones that responded to the vaccine, and did so with precision.

The sequenced sample was CD8+ T cells sorted from blood. The chain couples TRBV4-1 to TRBJ1-5; TRBD1 is possibly the D segment (6 matching bases). This clonotype was obtained from a woman under 30 in good health. This receptor has the CDR3 CASSQVTGLHQPQHF. The nucleotides read TGCGCCAGCAGCCAAGTCACAGGGCTCCATCAGCCCCAGCATTTT.